The 9 T cell receptor beta chains reported below all come from one sample, sequenced in a study of blood T cell repertoires in COVID-19. Profiled with immunoSEQ multiplex PCR; TCRdb holds only in-frame clones, not every one. The data show around 450,000 clones, around 90% seen once. What was sequenced was PBMCs or T cells enriched from blood (not recorded which). Receptors were obtained from a woman aged 18-29 years who had recovered from COVID-19.

The chain is built from TRBV10-2 and TRBJ1-2; 7 bases are a match to TRBD1. Germline values: CDR1 WSHSY, CDR2 SAAADI. The CDR3 spans 13 residues. With 4 bases clipped from V and 5 bases from J, the junction kept 4 bases outside the gene matches. In DNA form, the CDR3 reads TGCGCCAGCAGTGGACAGACAGGGTATGGCTACACCTTC. This translates into CASSGQTGYGYTF.

This clone was picked up one time. The chain couples TRBV5-1 to TRBJ2-7; 10 nucleotides agree with TRBD1. Losses at the gene ends were 4 bases for V and 0 bases for J; bases not matched to a gene: 4. Per the germline V gene, CDR1 is SGHRS and CDR2 is YFSETQ. This CDR3 spans 15 amino acids. The CDR3 sequence is CASSLGQGFSYEQYF. In DNA, the CDR3 is TGCGCCAGCAGCCTGGGACAGGGGTTCTCCTACGAGCAGTACTTC.

This chain uses TRBV29-1 with TRBJ1-2, with D possibly being TRBD1 (6 bases). The CDR3 has 13 residues. CDR1 and CDR2 (germline): SQVTM, ANQGSEA. Between the trimmed V and J ends, which lost 7 bases and 5 bases, there was a span of 17 bases. The CDR3 reads CSARWGLEYGYTF. The CDR3 DNA follows: TGCAGCGCCCGGTGGGGGCTGGAGTATGGCTACACCTTC. Together with reference TRBV29-1 and TRBJ1-2, the CDR3 gives the full variable domain: SAVISQKPSRDICQRGTSLTIQCQVDSQVTMMFWYRQQPGQSLTLIATANQGSEATYESGFVIDKFPISRPNLTFSTLTVSNMSPEDSSIYLCSARWGLEYGYTFGSGTRLTVV.

The chain has TRBV7-3 and TRBJ2-2, with 11 bases lining up with TRBD2. This CDR3 comprises 16 residues. CDR1 is SGHTA, CDR2 FQGTGA, per germline. Trimming cost V 5 bases and J 3 bases; bases outside gene matches: 5. CDR3 in amino acids: CASSPVAGGYTGELFF. CDR3 coding DNA: TGTGCCAGCAGCCCGGTAGCGGGGGGGTACACCGGGGAGCTGTTTTTT. Based on the CDR3 plus reference TRBV7-3 and TRBJ2-2, the full variable domain is GAGVSQTPSNKVTEKGKYVELRCDPISGHTALYWYRQSLGQGPEFLIYFQGTGAADDSGLPNDRFFAVRPEGSVSTLKIQRTERGDSAVYLCASSPVAGGYTGELFFGEGSRLTVL.

The chain carries TRBV2 and TRBJ1-1, with TRBD1 matching over 9 bases. The V gene end was trimmed by 10 bases and the J gene end by 4 bases; junction bases not matched to a gene: 10. This CDR3 spans 14 amino acids. Germline loops: CDR1 SNHLY, CDR2 FYNNEI. The CDR3 DNA sequence: TGTGCCACACGACAGGGGGGATTTGGCACTGAAGCTTTCTTT. This translates into CATRQGGFGTEAFF.

The chain joins TRBV3-1 (or the pseudogene TRBV3-2) to TRBJ2-7; the D gene is possibly TRBD1 (6 bases). Looked up from germline, CDR1 is LGHDT and CDR2 is YNNKEL (reference sequence). The CDR3 is 14 amino acids. V lost 4 bases, J lost 6 bases, and 16 bases lay in between. Here the CDR3 DNA reads TGTGCCAGCAGCCGACCTGAGGACAGCGGCGAGCAGTACTTC. This gives the protein CASSRPEDSGEQYF.

The count of this clone is one. The V and J genes are TRBV3-1 (or the pseudogene TRBV3-2) and TRBJ1-4; 7 bases map to TRBD1. From germline, CDR1 is LGHDT and CDR2 YNNKEL (reference sequence). This CDR3 region has 14 residues. The J segment lost 7 bases and the V segment lost 5 bases, leaving 7 bases of the junction unmatched. The CDR3, as DNA: TGTGCCAGCAGCTATACAGGGGATAGTGAAAAACTGTTTTTT. Protein: CASSYTGDSEKLFF.

The gene calls are TRBV18 and TRBJ1-1; D uncertain. Per the germline V gene, CDR1 is KGHSH and CDR2 is LQKENI. The CDR3 runs to 14 residues. Trimming took off 2 bases at V and 0 bases at J, with 7 bases between the two ends. The CDR3: CASSPMALNTEAFF. The CDR3, as DNA: TGTGCCAGCTCACCAATGGCCCTGAACACTGAAGCTTTCTTT. The full variable domain, with the rest looked up from reference TRBV18 and TRBJ1-1, is NAGVMQNPRHLVRRRGQEARLRCSPMKGHSHVYWYRQLPEEGLKFMVYLQKENIIDESGMPKERFSAEFPKEGPSILRIQQVVRGDSAAYFCASSPMALNTEAFFGQGTRLTVV.

The chain couples TRBV2 to TRBJ2-7, with D hard to call. The CDR3 is 14 residues long. Germline CDR1 SNHLY, CDR2 FYNNEI. V lost 7 bases and J lost 2, with 15 bases in between. This CDR3 reads CASTSREQPYEQYF. Here the CDR3 DNA reads TGTGCCAGCACGAGTCGAGAGCAACCCTACGAGCAGTACTTC.